These 14 T cell receptor beta chains were sequenced from one sample in a study of Graves' ophthalmopathy and Graves' hyperthyroidism. Researchers took RNA transcripts and amplified TCR beta CDR3 regions from them. Second-round multiplex PCR came after first-round RT-PCR with HTBI primers. TCRdb used MiXCR to reprocess the multiplex PCR reads, holding one entry per CDR3 protein. In the table there are a few hundred thousand distinct CDR3 sequences, roughly a sixth of which are singletons. Material: peripheral blood. Every receptor here comes from an adult woman with stable Graves' hyperthyroidism.

CDR3 amino acids: CASSPGRDRTGANVLTF. The CDR3 region has the DNA TGTGCCAGCAGCCCGGGCAGGGACCGCACTGGGGCCAACGTCCTGACTTTC. The gene calls are TRBV6-2 or TRBV6-3 and TRBJ2-6, with D tentatively TRBD1 or TRBD2 (5 bases each). The CDR3 loop spans 17 amino acids. Looked up from germline, CDR1 is MNHEY and CDR2 is SVGEGT. V was trimmed by 6 bases and J by 2 bases, leaving 17 bases between them.

This clonotype was seen a few times. This chain connects TRBV20-1 to TRBJ2-7, with D possibly being TRBD2 (5 bases). Germline V gene data show CDR1 as DFQATT and CDR2 as SNEGSKA (reference sequence). V lost 3 bases and J lost 2, with 11 bases in between. This CDR3 is 13 amino acids long. CDR3 coding DNA: TGCAGTGCTAGGGAGCGGAACACCTACGAGCAGTACTTC. As protein: CSARERNTYEQYF.

At least ten counts were recorded for this clonotype. For the CDR3, the DNA is TGTGCCAGCCAACGCAGGCAGTACAATCAGCCCCAGCATTTT. Amino acid sequence: CASQRRQYNQPQHF. The chain uses TRBV28 and TRBJ1-5; D is uncertain. The CDR3 sequence is 14 residues long. CDR1 is MDHEN and CDR2 is SYDVKM in the germline V gene. With 8 bases removed from V and 3 bases from J, the gap between germline ends came to 14 bases. The entire variable domain, with the rest obtained from reference TRBV28 and TRBJ1-5, is as follows: DVKVTQSSRYLVKRTGEKVFLECVQDMDHENMFWYRQDPGLGLRLIYFSYDVKMKEKGDIPEGYSVSREKKERFSLILESASTNQTSMYLCASQRRQYNQPQHFGDGTRLSIL.

This clonotype was detected many times. V is TRBV7-8 and J is TRBJ2-7; tentatively, D is TRBD2 (5 bases). CDR3 length equals 15 residues. The V and J ends lost 2 bases and 7 bases respectively, with 18 bases between them. Germline V CDR1 and CDR2: SGHVS, FQNEAQ. The CDR3 DNA sequence: TGTGCCAGCAGCTTACGAGCGGCGAGAGTCGGAGAGCAGTACTTC. Protein: CASSLRAARVGEQYF. The full variable domain, in which reference TRBV7-8 and TRBJ2-7 provide the parts outside the CDR3, is GAGVSQSPRYKVAKRGQDVALRCDPISGHVSLFWYQQALGQGPEFLTYFQNEAQLDKSGLPSDRFFAERPEGSVSTLKIQRTQQEDSAVYLCASSLRAARVGEQYFGPGTRLTVT.

V gene TRBV15 combines with J gene TRBJ2-5; perhaps TRBD1 as D (5 bases). The V gene's germline CDR1 is LNHNV and CDR2 YYDKDF (reference sequence). V gave up 1 base and J gave up 5 bases, with 14 bases separating them. CDR3 length equals 15 residues. The CDR3 DNA reads as TGTGCCACCAGCAGAGGCGACAGTCCATTGGAGACCCAGTACTTC. Encoded protein: CATSRGDSPLETQYF.

This clonotype occurred many times. The chain links TRBV20-1 to TRBJ2-2; 10 nucleotides match TRBD2. This CDR3 is built from 17 residues. The V and J ends lost 4 bases and 6 bases, in that order; junction bases with no gene match: 14. Looked up from germline, CDR1 is DFQATT and CDR2 is SNEGSKA (reference sequence). CDR3 DNA sequence: TGCAGTGCTACCCCCTCTAGCGGGAGACGAGTCGCCGGGGAGCTGTTTTTT. Its translation is CSATPSSGRRVAGELFF.

Ten or more counts support this clonotype. The J gene is TRBJ1-2, the V gene TRBV12-3 or TRBV12-4, with 7 bases matching TRBD1. V lost 6 bases, J lost 8 bases, and 6 bases stayed unmatched. The length of the CDR3 is 12 residues. DNA of the CDR3: TGTGCCAGCAGCCAGGGGGACTGGGGCTACACCTTC. Translated: CASSQGDWGYTF.

There are many counts of this clonotype. The rearrangement links TRBV2 to TRBJ2-6; D gene ambiguous. CDR3 length: 13 residues. The germline V gene has CDR1 SNHLY and CDR2 FYNNEI. V was pared by 8 bases and J by 0 bases, with 5 bases between. The CDR3 coding sequence is TGTGCCAGCGGGCGCTCTGGGGCCAACGTCCTGACTTTC. Translated: CASGRSGANVLTF.

Comments on this clonotype: Possible read error: a much larger clone is one base away. The rearrangement links TRBV28 to TRBJ1-6; D is perhaps TRBD1 (5 bases). This CDR3 contains 16 residues. Germline CDR1 MDHEN, CDR2 SYDVKM. The CDR3 here is CASSRGRGQGYSHLHF. The CDR3 DNA follows: TGTGCCAGCAGTCGAGGTCGAGGGCAGGGCTATTCACACCTCCACTTT.

In its sample, this clonotype was seen many times. This sequence joins TRBV29-1 and TRBJ1-1; D gene uncertain. Germline V CDR1 and CDR2: SQVTM, ANQGSEA. With 4 bases removed from V and 0 bases from J, the gap between germline ends came to 9 bases. The CDR3 covers 13 residues. CDR3 loop: CSVASFMNTEAFF. As DNA, the CDR3 is TGCAGCGTTGCGAGTTTCATGAACACTGAAGCTTTCTTT.

This clonotype ranks as medium-sized. V is TRBV27 and J is TRBJ1-1; D may be TRBD1 (6 bases). The CDR3 contains 14 residues. With 3 bases removed from V and 8 bases from J, the gap between germline ends came to 16 bases. The V gene's germline CDR1 is MNHEY and CDR2 SMNVEV (reference sequence). DNA of the CDR3: TGTGCCAGCAGTTTCCTCTCCGCGGGGGCGGAAGCTTTCTTT. Protein product: CASSFLSAGAEAFF.

This clonotype was seen at least ten times. The rearrangement joins TRBV5-1 to TRBJ2-7; 9 bases align to TRBD2. The V and J ends lost 5 bases and 2 bases, in that order; junction bases with no gene match: 5. Germline lookup yields CDR1 SGHRS and CDR2 YFSETQ. The CDR3 has 14 amino acids. The CDR3 sequence: CASSDLAGPYEQYF. The CDR3 DNA is TGCGCCAGCAGTGATCTAGCGGGACCCTACGAGCAGTACTTC.

This chain joins TRBV9 and TRBJ2-7, with D possibly matching TRBD2 (5 bases). There are 14 residues in the CDR3. Germline V lookup: CDR1 SGDLS, CDR2 YYNGEE. Trimming took off 7 bases at V and 6 bases at J, with 20 bases between the two ends. CDR3 amino acids: CASASQERAGEQYF. CDR3 DNA: TGTGCCAGCGCCTCGCAGGAGAGGGCTGGCGAGCAGTACTTC.

This clonotype was seen only a few times. This chain connects TRBV18 to TRBJ1-1; D is unresolved. Deletions cut 1 base from V and 0 bases from J, with 6 bases between. This CDR3 region has 14 residues. Germline assignment: CDR1 KGHSH and CDR2 LQKENI. The CDR3 loop reads CASSPQGLNTEAFF. The CDR3 DNA sequence: TGTGCCAGCTCACCACAAGGGTTGAACACTGAAGCTTTCTTT.